This TCR beta chain comes out of a study of PD-L1 blockade in urothelial cancer. Concerning this clone: Its cognate antigen is unknown.

The germline gives CDR1 MNHEY, CDR2 SVGAGI. V shed 5 bases and J 5 bases; nucleotides not matched to a gene: 6. The CDR3 extends over 15 amino acids. Study results and caveats: Patients with below-median pretreatment blood clonality survived longer.

The assay was immunoSEQ multiplex PCR, and TCRdb's table has in-frame clones only and misses some. The sample records 60,000 to 85,000 clones, roughly 87% being singletons. The J gene is TRBJ1-6, the V gene TRBV6-5; TRBD1 matches at 7 bases. The starting material was PBMCs, obtained around atezolizumab (anti-PD-L1) treatment. This TCR derives from a woman between 70 and 85 years old with urothelial cancer. The CDR3 nucleotides are TGTGCCAGCAGTGCTGACAGGGCAAATAATTCACCCCTCCACTTT. This gives the protein CASSADRANNSPLHF.